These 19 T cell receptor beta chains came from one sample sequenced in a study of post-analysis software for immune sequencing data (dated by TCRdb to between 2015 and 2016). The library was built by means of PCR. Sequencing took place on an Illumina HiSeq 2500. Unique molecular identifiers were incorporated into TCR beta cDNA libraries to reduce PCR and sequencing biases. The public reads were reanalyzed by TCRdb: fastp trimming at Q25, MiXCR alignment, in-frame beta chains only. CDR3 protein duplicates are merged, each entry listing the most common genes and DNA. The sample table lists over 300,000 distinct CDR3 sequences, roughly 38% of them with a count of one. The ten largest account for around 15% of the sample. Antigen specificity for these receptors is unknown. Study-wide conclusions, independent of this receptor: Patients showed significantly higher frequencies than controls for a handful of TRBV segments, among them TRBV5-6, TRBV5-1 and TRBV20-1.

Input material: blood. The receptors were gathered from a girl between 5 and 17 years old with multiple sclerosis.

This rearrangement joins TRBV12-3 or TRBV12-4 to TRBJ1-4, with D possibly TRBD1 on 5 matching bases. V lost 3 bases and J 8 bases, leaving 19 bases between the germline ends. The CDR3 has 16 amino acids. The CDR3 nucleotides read TGTGCCAGCAGTTTTGGGTTCGGGCAGGGTGGCGAAAAACTGTTTTTT. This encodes CASSFGFGQGGEKLFF.

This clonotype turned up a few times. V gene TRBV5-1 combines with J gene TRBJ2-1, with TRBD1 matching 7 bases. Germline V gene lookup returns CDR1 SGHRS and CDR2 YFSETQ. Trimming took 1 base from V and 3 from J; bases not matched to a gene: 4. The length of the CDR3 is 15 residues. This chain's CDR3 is CASSLTGQDYNEQFF. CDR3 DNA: TGCGCCAGCAGCTTGACCGGACAGGACTACAATGAGCAGTTCTTC.

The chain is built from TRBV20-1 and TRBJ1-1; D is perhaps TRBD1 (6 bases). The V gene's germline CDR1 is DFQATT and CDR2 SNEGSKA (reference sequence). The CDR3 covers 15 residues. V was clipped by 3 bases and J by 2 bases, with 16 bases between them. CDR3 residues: CSASPRTVTNTEAFF. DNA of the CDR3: TGCAGTGCTAGCCCAAGGACAGTGACAAACACTGAAGCTTTCTTT.

CDR3: CASSFVGESSYEQYF. CDR3 sequence (DNA): TGTGCCAGCAGCTTTGTCGGGGAGAGCTCCTACGAGCAGTACTTC. The chain recombines TRBV11-2 with TRBJ2-7, with D possibly TRBD2 on 5 matching bases. This CDR3 is 15 amino acids long. V shed 3 bases and J shed 0 bases, with 12 bases lying between them. Germline CDR1 SGHAT, CDR2 FQNNGV. Based on the CDR3 plus reference TRBV11-2 and TRBJ2-7, the full variable domain is EAGVAQSPRYKIIEKRQSVAFWCNPISGHATLYWYQQILGQGPKLLIQFQNNGVVDDSQLPKDRFSAERLKGVDSTLKIQPAKLEDSAVYLCASSFVGESSYEQYFGPGTRLTVT.

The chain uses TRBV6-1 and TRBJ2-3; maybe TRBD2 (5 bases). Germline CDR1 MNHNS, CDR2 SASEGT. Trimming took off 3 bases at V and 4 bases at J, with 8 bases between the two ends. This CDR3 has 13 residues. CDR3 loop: CASSEAGPDTQYF. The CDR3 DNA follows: TGTGCCAGCAGTGAGGCGGGCCCAGATACGCAGTATTTT.

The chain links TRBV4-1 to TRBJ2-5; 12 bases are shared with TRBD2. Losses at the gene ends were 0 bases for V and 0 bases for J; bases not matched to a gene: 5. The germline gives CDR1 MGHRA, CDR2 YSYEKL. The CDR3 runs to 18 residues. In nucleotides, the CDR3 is TGCGCCAGCAGCCAAGAAAATCCTAGCGGGGGGGACCAAGAGACCCAGTACTTC. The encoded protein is CASSQENPSGGDQETQYF.

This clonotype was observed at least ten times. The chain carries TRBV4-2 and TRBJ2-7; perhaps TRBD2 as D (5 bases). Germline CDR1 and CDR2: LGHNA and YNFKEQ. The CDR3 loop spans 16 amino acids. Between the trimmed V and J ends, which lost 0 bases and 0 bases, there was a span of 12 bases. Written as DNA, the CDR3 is TGTGCCAGCAGCCAAGATCCGGGGATCTCCTCCTACGAGCAGTACTTC. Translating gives CASSQDPGISSYEQYF.

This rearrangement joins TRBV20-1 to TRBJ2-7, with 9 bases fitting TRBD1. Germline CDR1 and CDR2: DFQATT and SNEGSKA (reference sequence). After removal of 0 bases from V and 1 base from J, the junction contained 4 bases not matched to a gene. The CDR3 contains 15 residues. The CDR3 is CSARDQQGASYEQYF. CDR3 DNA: TGCAGTGCTAGAGATCAACAGGGGGCTTCCTACGAGCAGTACTTC.

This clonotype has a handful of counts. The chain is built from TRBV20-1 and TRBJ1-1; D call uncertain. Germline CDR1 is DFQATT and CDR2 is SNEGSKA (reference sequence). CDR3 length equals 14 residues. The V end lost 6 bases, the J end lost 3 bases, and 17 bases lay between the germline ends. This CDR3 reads CSAPPSLGDTEAFF. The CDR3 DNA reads TGCAGTGCCCCACCCTCTCTTGGGGACACTGAAGCTTTCTTT.

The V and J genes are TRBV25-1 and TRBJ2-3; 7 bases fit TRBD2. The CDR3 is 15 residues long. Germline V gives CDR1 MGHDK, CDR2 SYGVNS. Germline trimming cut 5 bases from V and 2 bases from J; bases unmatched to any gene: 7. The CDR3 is CASSSAGTTTDTQYF. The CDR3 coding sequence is TGTGCCAGCAGTTCGGCCGGGACTACCACAGATACGCAGTATTTT.

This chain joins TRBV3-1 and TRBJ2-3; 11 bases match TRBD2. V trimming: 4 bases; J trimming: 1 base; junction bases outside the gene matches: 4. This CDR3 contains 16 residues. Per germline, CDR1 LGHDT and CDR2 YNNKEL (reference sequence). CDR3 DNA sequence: TGTGCCAGCAGCCCCGCGACTAGCGGGGGCACAGATACGCAGTATTTT. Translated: CASSPATSGGTDTQYF.

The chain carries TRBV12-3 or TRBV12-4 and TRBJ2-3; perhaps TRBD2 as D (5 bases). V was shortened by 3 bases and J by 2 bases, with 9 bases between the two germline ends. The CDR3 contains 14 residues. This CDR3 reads CASSLASYTDTQYF. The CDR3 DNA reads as TGTGCCAGCAGTTTGGCTAGCTACACAGATACGCAGTATTTT.

CDR3 in DNA: TGTGCCAGCAGCCAAGAAGGCTCAGGCAACCAAGAGACCCAGTACTTC. Translated: CASSQEGSGNQETQYF. This chain connects TRBV4-2 to TRBJ2-5; D not resolved. The CDR3 sequence is 16 residues long. Germline CDR1 and CDR2: LGHNA and YNFKEQ. Trimming shortened V by 0 bases and J by 0 bases, and 11 bases separated the two germline ends.

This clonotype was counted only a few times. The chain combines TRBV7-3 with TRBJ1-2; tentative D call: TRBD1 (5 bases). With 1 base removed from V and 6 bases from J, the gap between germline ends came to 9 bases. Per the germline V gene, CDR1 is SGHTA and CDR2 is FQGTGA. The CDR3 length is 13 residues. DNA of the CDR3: TGTGCCAGCAGCTTAAGGGACGGAAATGGCTACACCTTC. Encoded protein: CASSLRDGNGYTF.

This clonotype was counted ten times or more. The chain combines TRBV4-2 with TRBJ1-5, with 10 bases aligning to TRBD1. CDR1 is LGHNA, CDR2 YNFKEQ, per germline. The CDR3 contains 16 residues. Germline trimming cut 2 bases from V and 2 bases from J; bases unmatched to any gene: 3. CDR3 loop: CASSQRGTGGNQPQHF. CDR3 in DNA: TGTGCCAGCAGCCAACGCGGGACAGGGGGCAATCAGCCCCAGCATTTT.

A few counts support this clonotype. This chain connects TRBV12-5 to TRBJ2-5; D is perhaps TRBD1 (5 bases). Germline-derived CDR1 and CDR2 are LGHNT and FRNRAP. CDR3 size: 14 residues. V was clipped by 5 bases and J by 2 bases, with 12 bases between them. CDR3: CASGGQGLQETQYF. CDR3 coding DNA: TGTGCTAGTGGTGGCCAGGGTTTACAAGAGACCCAGTACTTC.

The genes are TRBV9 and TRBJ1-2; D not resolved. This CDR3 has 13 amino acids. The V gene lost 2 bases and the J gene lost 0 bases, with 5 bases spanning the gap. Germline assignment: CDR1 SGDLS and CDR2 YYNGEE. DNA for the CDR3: TGTGCCAGCAGCGTGCGGTCTAACTATGGCTACACCTTC. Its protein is CASSVRSNYGYTF.

CDR3 DNA: TGTGCCAGCAGTTTCTTCAGGGATACTAACTATGGCTACACCTTC. It encodes CASSFFRDTNYGYTF. The chain employs TRBV28 and TRBJ1-2; TRBD1 might be the D (5 bases). V dropped 3 bases and J dropped 0 bases, with 11 bases sitting between them. Germline lookup yields CDR1 MDHEN and CDR2 SYDVKM. This CDR3 comprises 15 residues.

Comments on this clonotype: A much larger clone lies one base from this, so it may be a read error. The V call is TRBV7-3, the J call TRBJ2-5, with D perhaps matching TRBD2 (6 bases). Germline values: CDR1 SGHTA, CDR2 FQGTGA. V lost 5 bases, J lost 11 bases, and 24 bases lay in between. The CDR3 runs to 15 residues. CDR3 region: CASSPLAAAYNEQYF. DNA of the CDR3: TGTGCCAGCAGCCCCTTAGCGGCGGCCTACAATGAGCAGTACTTC.